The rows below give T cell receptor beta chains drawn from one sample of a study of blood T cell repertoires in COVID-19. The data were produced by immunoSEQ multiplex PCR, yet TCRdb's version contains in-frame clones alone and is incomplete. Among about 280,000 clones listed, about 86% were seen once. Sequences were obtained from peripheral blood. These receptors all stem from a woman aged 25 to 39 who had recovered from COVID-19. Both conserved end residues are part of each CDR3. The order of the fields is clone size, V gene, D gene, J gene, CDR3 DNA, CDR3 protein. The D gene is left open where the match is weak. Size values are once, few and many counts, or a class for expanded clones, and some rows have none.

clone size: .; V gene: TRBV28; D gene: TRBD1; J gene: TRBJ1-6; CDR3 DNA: TGTGCCAGCATTTTCAGGGGGTGGAATTCACCCCTCCACTTT; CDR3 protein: CASIFRGWNSPLHF
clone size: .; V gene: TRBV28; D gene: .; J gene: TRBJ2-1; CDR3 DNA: TGTGCCGTCCAAGGTCGACAGTACAATGAGCAGTTCTTC; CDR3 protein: CAVQGRQYNEQFF
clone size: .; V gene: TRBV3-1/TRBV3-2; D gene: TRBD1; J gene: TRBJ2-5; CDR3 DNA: TGTGCCAGCAGCCAAGCCAGACAGGGGGCTTGGGAGACCCAGTACTTC; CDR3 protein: CASSQARQGAWETQYF
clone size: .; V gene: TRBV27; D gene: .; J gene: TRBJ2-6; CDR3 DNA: TGTGCCAGCAGTCCCCCTCCTGGGGCCAACGTCCTGACTTTC; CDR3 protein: CASSPPPGANVLTF
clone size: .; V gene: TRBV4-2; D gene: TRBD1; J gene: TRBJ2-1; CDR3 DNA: TGTGCCAGCAGAACCGGGACAGGGGAACCCAATGAGCAGTTCTTC; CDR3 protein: CASRTGTGEPNEQFF
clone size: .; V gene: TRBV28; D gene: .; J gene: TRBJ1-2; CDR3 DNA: TGTGCCAGCACCACAAGTGGCCCTCCCAGGGGTGCATCTGGCTACACCTTC; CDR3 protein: CASTTSGPPRGASGYTF
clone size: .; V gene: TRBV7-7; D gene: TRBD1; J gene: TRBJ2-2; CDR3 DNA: TGTGCTAGCAGGACAGGGGCTACCGGGGAGCTGTTTTTT; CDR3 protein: CASRTGATGELFF
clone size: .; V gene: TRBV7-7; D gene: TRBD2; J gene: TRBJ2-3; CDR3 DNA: TGTGCTAGCAGCCAGACTAGCGGACGCACAGATACGCAGTATTTT; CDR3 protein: CASSQTSGRTDTQYF
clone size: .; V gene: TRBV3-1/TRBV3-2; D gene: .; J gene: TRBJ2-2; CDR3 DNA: TGTGCCAGCAGCCATACTGCCAAAGGGGTCACCGGGGAGCTGTTTTTT; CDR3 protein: CASSHTAKGVTGELFF
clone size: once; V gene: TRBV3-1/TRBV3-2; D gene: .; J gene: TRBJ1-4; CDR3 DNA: TGTGCCAGCAGCCCAGTGAATGAAAAACTGTTTTTT; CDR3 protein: CASSPVNEKLFF
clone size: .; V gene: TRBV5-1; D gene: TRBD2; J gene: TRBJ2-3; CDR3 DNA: TGCGCCAGCAGCCTTGGACTAGCGGGGGGTGCAGATACGCAGTATTTT; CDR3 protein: CASSLGLAGGADTQYF
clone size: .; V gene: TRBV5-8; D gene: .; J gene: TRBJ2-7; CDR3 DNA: TGTGCCAGCAGCTTGGATAGGACAGCCTCCTACGAGCAGTACTTC; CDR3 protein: CASSLDRTASYEQYF
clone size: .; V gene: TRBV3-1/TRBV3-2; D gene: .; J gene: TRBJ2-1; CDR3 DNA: TGTGCCAGCAGCCAAGCGGGGGGCAGCTCCTACAATGAGCAGTTCTTC; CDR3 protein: CASSQAGGSSYNEQFF
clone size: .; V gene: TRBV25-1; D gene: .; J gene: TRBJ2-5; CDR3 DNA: TGTGCCAGCAGCTTACATGGAGATTTGAAGACCCAGTACTTC; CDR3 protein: CASSLHGDLKTQYF
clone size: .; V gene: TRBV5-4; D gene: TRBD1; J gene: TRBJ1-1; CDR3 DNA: TGTGCCAGCAATCGGGACAGGGACTCCACTGAAGCTTTCTTT; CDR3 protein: CASNRDRDSTEAFF
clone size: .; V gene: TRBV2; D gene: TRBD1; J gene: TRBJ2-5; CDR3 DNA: TGTGCCACAAACCGGGACAGACAAAAAGAGACCCAGTACTTC; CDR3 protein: CATNRDRQKETQYF
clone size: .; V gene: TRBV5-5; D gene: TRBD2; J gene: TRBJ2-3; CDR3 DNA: TGTGCCAGCAGCTTAGCGGGGTGGGGAGATACGCAGTATTTT; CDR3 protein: CASSLAGWGDTQYF
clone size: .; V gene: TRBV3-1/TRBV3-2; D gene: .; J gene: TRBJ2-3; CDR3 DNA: TGTGCCAGCAGCCAAGGCACAGATCCAGGTGGCACAGATACGCAGTATTTT; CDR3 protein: CASSQGTDPGGTDTQYF
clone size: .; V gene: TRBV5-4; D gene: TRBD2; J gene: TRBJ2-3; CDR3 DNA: TGTGCCAGCAGCTCGCCGGGACTAGCGGGAAAAACAGATACGCAGTATTTT; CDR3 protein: CASSSPGLAGKTDTQYF
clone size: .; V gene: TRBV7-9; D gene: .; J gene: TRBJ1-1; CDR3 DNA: TGTGCCAGCATCTACCAGGGACACTACACTGAAGCTTTCTTT; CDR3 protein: CASIYQGHYTEAFF
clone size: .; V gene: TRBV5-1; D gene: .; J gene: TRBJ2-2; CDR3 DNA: TGCGCCAGCAGCTTGTCAGGGTTGAACACCGGGGAGCTGTTTTTT; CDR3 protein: CASSLSGLNTGELFF
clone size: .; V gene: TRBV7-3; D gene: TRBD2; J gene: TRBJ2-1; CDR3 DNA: TGTGCCAGCAGTCTCTTGGCGGGAGGATACAATGAGCAGTTCTTC; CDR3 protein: CASSLLAGGYNEQFF
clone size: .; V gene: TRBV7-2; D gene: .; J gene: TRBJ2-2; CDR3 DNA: TGTGCCAGCAGCTTAGGAGGGGGGAACACCGGGGAGCTGTTTTTT; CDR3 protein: CASSLGGGNTGELFF
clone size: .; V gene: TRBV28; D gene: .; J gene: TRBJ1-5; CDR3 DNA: TGTGCCAGCAGTTTGAGGACGGGAGGAGGCAATCAGCCCCAGCATTTT; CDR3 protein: CASSLRTGGGNQPQHF
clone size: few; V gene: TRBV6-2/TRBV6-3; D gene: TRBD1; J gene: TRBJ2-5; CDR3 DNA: TGTGCCAGCAGTTACTGGACAGGGATTTCGGAGACCCAGTACTTC; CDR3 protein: CASSYWTGISETQYF
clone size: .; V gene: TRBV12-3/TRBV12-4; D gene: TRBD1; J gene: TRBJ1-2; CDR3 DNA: TGTGCCAGCAGCCGGGACAGCAGCTATGGCTACACCTTC; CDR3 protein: CASSRDSSYGYTF
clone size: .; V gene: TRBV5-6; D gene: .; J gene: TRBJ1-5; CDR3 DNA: TGTGCCAGCAGCTTTCGCACGGGACTTAGCAATCAGCCCCAGCATTTT; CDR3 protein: CASSFRTGLSNQPQHF
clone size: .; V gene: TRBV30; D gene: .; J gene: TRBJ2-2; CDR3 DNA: TGTGCCTGGGTTCCTAGGACCGGGGAGCTGTTTTTT; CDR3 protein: CAWVPRTGELFF